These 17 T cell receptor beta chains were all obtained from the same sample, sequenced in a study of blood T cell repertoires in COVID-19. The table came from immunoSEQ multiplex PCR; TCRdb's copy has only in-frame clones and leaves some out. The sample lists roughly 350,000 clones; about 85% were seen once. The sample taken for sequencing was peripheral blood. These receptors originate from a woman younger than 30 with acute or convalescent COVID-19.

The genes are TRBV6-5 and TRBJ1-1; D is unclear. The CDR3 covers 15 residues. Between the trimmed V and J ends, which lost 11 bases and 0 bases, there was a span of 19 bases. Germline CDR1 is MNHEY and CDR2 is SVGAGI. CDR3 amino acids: CAGNAGTALNTEAFF. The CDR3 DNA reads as TGTGCCGGCAACGCGGGCACGGCCCTGAACACTGAAGCTTTCTTT.

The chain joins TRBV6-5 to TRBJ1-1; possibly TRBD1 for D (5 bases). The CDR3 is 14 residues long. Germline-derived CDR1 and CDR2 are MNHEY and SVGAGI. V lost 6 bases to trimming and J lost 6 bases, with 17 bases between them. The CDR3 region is CASSPGRGWAEAFF. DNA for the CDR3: TGTGCCAGCAGCCCCGGGAGGGGATGGGCTGAAGCTTTCTTT.

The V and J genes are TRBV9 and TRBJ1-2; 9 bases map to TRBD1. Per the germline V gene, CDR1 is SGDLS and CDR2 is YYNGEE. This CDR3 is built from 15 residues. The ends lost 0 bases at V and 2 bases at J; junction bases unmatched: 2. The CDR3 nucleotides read TGTGCCAGCAGCGTAGCTGGACAGGGGAACTATGGCTACACCTTC. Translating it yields CASSVAGQGNYGYTF.

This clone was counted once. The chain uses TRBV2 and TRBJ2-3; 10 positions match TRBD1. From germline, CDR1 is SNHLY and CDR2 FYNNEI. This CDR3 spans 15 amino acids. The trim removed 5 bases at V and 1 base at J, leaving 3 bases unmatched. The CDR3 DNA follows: TGTGCCAGCAGTCCCGGGACAGGGGGCACAGATACGCAGTATTTT. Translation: CASSPGTGGTDTQYF.

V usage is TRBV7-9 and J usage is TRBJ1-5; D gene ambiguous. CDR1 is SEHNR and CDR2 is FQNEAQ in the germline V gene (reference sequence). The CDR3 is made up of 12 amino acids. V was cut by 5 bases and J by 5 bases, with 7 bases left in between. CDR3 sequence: CASSRGDQPQHF. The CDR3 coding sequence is TGTGCCAGCAGCCGCGGGGATCAGCCCCAGCATTTT. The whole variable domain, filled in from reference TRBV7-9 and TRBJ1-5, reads DTGVSQNPRHKITKRGQNVTFRCDPISEHNRLYWYRQTLGQGPEFLTYFQNEAQLEKSRLLSDRFSAERPKGSFSTLEIQRTEQGDSAMYLCASSRGDQPQHFGDGTRLSIL.

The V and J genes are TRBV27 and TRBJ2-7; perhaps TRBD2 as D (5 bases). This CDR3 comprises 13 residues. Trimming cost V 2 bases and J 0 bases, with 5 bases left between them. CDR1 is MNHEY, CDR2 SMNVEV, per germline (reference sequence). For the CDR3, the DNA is TGTGCCAGCAGTTTAACTAGCTCCTACGAGCAGTACTTC. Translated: CASSLTSSYEQYF.

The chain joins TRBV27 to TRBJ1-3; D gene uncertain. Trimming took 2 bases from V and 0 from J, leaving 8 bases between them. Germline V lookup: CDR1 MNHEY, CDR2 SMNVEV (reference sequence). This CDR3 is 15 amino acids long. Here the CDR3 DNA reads TGTGCCAGCAGTTTACGGGGAAACTCTGGAAACACCATATATTTT. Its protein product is CASSLRGNSGNTIYF.

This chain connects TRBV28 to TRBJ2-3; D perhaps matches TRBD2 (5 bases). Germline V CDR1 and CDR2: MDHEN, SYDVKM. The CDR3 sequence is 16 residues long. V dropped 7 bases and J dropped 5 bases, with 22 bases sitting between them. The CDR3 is CASIAGSFTEKDTQYF. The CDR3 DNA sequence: TGTGCCAGCATCGCTGGGAGTTTTACGGAAAAAGATACGCAGTATTTT.

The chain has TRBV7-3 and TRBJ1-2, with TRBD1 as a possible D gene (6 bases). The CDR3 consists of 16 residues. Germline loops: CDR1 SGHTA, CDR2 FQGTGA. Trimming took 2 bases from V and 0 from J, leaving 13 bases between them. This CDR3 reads CASSLHQGTTNYGYTF. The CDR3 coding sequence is TGTGCCAGCAGCTTACATCAGGGGACGACTAACTATGGCTACACCTTC.

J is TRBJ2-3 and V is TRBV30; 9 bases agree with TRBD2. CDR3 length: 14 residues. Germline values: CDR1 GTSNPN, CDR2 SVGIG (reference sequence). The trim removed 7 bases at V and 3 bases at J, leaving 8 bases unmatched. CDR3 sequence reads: CASAGGAATDTQYF. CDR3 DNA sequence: TGTGCCTCCGCGGGGGGGGCCGCTACAGATACGCAGTATTTT. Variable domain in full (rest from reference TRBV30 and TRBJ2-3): SQTIHQWPATLVQPVGSPLSLECTVEGTSNPNLYWYRQAAGRGLQLLFYSVGIGQISSEVPQNLSASRPQDRQFILSSKKLLLSDSGFYLCASAGGAATDTQYFGPGTRLTVL.

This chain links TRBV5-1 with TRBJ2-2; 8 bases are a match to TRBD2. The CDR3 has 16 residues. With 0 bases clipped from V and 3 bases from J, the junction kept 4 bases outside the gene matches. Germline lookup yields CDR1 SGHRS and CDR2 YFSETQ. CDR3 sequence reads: CASSLVPTSDTGELFF. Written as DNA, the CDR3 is TGCGCCAGCAGCTTGGTACCGACTAGCGACACCGGGGAGCTGTTTTTT.

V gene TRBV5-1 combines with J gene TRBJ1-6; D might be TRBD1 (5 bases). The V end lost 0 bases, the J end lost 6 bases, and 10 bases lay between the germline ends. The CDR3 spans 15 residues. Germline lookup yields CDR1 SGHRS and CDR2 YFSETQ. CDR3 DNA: TGCGCCAGCAGCTTGGCCCGCCAGGGTAATTCACCCCTCCACTTT. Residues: CASSLARQGNSPLHF.

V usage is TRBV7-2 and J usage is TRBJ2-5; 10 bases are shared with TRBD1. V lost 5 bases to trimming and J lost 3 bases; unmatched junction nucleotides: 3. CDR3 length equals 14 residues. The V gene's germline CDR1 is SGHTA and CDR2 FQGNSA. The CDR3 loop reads CASSEDRGKETQYF. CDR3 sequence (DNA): TGTGCCAGCAGCGAGGACAGGGGGAAAGAGACCCAGTACTTC.

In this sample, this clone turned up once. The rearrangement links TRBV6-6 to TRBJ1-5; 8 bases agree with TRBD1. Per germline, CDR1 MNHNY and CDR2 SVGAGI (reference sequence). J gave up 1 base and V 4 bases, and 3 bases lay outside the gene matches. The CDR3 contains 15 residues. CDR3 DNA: TGTGCCAGCAGTTTGACAGGGGTGAGCAATCAGCCCCAGCATTTT. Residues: CASSLTGVSNQPQHF.

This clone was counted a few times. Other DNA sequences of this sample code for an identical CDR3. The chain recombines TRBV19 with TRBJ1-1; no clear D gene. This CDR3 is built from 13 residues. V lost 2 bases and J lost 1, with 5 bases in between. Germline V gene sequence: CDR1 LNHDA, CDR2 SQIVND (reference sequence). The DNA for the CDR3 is TGTGCCAGTAGTATATCAGGGAACACTGAAGCTTTCTTT. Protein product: CASSISGNTEAFF.

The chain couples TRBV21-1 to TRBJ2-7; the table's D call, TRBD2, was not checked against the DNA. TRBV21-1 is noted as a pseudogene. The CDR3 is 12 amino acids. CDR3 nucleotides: TGTGCCAGCAGCAGAGAGTGGTACGAGCAGTACTTC. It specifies CASSREWYEQYF.

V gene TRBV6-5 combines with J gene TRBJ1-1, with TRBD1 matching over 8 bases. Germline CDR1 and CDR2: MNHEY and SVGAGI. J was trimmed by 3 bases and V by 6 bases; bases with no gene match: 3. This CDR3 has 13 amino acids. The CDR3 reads CASSLTGDTEAFF. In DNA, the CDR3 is TGTGCCAGCAGCCTGACAGGGGACACTGAAGCTTTCTTT.